This note documents a single T cell receptor (beta chain) sequence. This clonotype has ten or more counts. Its target antigen remains unknown. It has no much larger one-base neighbor in the sample; base qualities were not kept. The library was generated by 5' RACE. Sequencing was carried out with an Illumina HiSeq 2000. A universal primer binding site was introduced by template switching, and a unique molecular identifier was present in the final cDNA, enabling accurate counting of TCR cDNA molecules. First-strand cDNA for TCR alpha and beta chains was synthesized from specific primers in the conserved constant-segment region. To control for contamination, every cDNA library was double barcoded, receiving both a SMART-Mk sample barcode and Illumina barcodes. TruSeq adapter sequences along with Illumina sample barcodes were introduced in two successive PCR steps. Sequencing of the TCR alpha and beta cDNA libraries was done on the Illumina HiSeq platform using custom primers. The published analysis was carried out like this. Raw reads were processed with MiGEC to extract unique molecular identifiers, and MiXCR was used to determine CDR3 positions. For each individual, recombination models were inferred using an EM algorithm with the repgenHMM and IGoR tools. Shared clonotypes were analyzed with the tcR package in R, and sharing was normalized by the product of cloneset sizes. To study raw recombination without the effects of thymic and clonal selection, out-of-frame nonproductive sequences were analyzed. The raw public data were reprocessed by TCRdb itself: fastp quality trimming at Q25, MiXCR clonotype calling, in-frame beta chains only. CDR3 protein sequences are deduplicated, and each keeps its most common genes and DNA. It is TCRdb's table, rather than the study itself, that gives the V and J calls and clone size. This sample gives roughly 630,000 distinct CDR3 sequences in total; under 8.5% of them show up just once. The ten largest clonotypes hold approximately 1.5% of the sample.

Every donor was a healthy Caucasian. The twin cohort consisted of three pairs of female monozygotic twins, all aged roughly 18 to 29 years. Peripheral blood mononuclear cells were the source from which RNA for the TCR libraries was isolated. These data come from a study of identical twins (dated by TCRdb to 2016 to 2017). Looking at the study overall: The study deep-sequenced TCR alpha and beta repertoires from monozygotic twins, unrelated adults of various ages and cord blood to test whether fetal clonotypes persist. To rule out contamination, the twin experiments were replicated at different times with different library preparation protocols.

V lost 6 bases and J lost 2 bases, and the count of bases not matched to a germline gene is 6. CDR3 length: 14 amino acids, cysteine to phenylalanine. The entry retains the CDR3 DNA only, 42 bases that are in frame from base 1. From the germline V gene, CDR1 is SGHDN and CDR2 is FVKESK. What the research found in general, with its limitations: Invariant T cells such as MAIT and iNKT could partly confound zero-insertion analyses, though diverse VJ usage argued against this for most clonotypes. In monozygotic twins, out-of-frame TCR alpha sharing was systematically underestimated by recombination models, although the models agreed with sharing between unrelated individuals. Out-of-frame TCR alpha sequences shared between twins showed an excess of low generation-probability sequences compared with coincidental sharing between unrelated individuals. Because the same donors could not be followed over many years, conclusions were based on cross-sectional statistical analysis. Fewer insertions were carried by abundant cord blood beta clonotypes, a similar but weaker trend appeared in young adult naive repertoires, and no such trend appeared in memory repertoires. In beta out-of-frame sequences, excess twin sharing was weaker, because having fewer shared sequences lowered the signal-to-noise ratio.

The sample was also linked to a second study, of yellow fever vaccine responses in identical twins. As noted in the second study: The authors reported that the T cell response to vaccination in identical twins appeared partly convergent and partly personalized. In the study, vaccine-responding T cell clones were precisely tracked in identical twins.

The clonotype was recovered from a young woman in good health. Sequencing was carried out using PBMCs. The V gene is TRBV14 and the J gene is TRBJ2-7; TRBD1 lines up with 8 middle nucleotides. Here is the DNA: TGTGCCAGCAGGCGGACAGGGTCTACCTACGAGCAGTACTTC. This sequence encodes CASRRTGSTYEQYF.